The next 5 T cell receptor beta chains were all read from a single sample in a study of monozygotic twins with inflammatory bowel disease (dated by TCRdb to the late 2010s). Receptor libraries were prepared by 5' RACE. Sequencing was carried out with an Illumina HiSeq 2500. TCRdb reprocessed the public reads and reports one entry per CDR3 protein sequence, without DNA. For this sample, the table gives 150,000 to 200,000 distinct CDR3 sequences. 6% to 9.5% of the sample lies in the top ten. Sequenced input: blood. The receptors stem from a human donor with ulcerative colitis or Crohn's disease, or a healthy co-twin of an affected twin (not recorded which).

The V call is TRBV7-2, the J call TRBJ1-2; the TRBD1 assignment by TCRdb is unverifiable without DNA. The V gene's germline CDR1 is SGHTA and CDR2 FQGNSA. This CDR3 contains 17 residues. The CDR3: CASSLARDRRGYYGYTF.

The rearrangement joins TRBV13 to TRBJ1-5; the TCRdb D gene call, TRBD1, has no DNA to confirm it. This CDR3 has 14 residues. The germline V gene has CDR1 PRHDT and CDR2 FYEKMQ (reference sequence). The CDR3 spells CASSTQGCNQPQHF.

The chain recombines TRBV25-1 with TRBJ2-5; absent DNA, TCRdb's TRBD1 call cannot be checked. Germline loops: CDR1 MGHDK, CDR2 SYGVNS. This CDR3 has 16 residues. The CDR3 reads CASSEPPQGLAETQYF.

The chain employs TRBV7-8 and TRBJ2-3; TCRdb designates TRBD1, a call that cannot be tested without DNA. The CDR3 is 16 residues long. The germline CDR1 and CDR2 sequences are SGHVS and FQNEAQ. The CDR3: CASSRIGGYSTDTQYF.

The CDR3 loop is CAVRRDRNSGNTIYF. V is TRBV10-3 and J is TRBJ1-3; the D call of TRBD1 rests on TCRdb alone, since no DNA is present to check it. The CDR3 spans 15 residues. Germline V gene sequence: CDR1 ENHRY, CDR2 SYGVKD.